This T cell receptor (beta chain) was sequenced in a study of beta chain features in type 1 diabetes. Study-wide results and limits: VDJ junctions sequenced from type 1 diabetes patients showed fewer insertions and more deletions. Across all four CD4+ subsets, people with type 1 diabetes showed modestly shorter TCRB CDR3s.

The investigators reverse transcribed all of the isolated RNA, so they sequenced expressed TCRB transcripts. Method: immunoSEQ multiplex PCR; TCRdb's copy keeps in-frame clones and lacks some. The profile shows about 390,000 clones, around a tenth of them singletons. Only a few counts were recorded for this clone. Its target is not known. Trimming stripped 4 bases from V and 3 bases from J, with 19 bases between. The CDR3 loop spans 16 amino acids. From germline, CDR1 is LGHNA and CDR2 YNFKEQ. Input material: central memory CD4+ T cells from blood. This receptor was obtained from a man aged 30 to 39 with type 1 diabetes. J is TRBJ2-7 and V is TRBV4-2; D is tentatively TRBD1 or TRBD2 (5 bases each). The CDR3 bases are TGTGCCAGCAGCCGGGACCTTAGACAGACCAGCTACGAGCAGTACTTC. It yields the protein CASSRDLRQTSYEQYF.